This TCR beta chain was observed in a study of blood T cell repertoires in COVID-19. Authors' processing steps: Estimated nucleated cell counts came from reference gene primer amplification. Sequenced by immunoSEQ multiplex PCR; TCRdb stores in-frame clones only, minus some. D and trimming were read from the DNA, whereas the V and J calls and clone size are those reported in that table. The sample includes 200,000 to 250,000 clones, about 86% of them seen just once. Germline CDR1 and CDR2: PRHDT and FYEKMQ (reference sequence). V lost 3 bases and J lost 0, with 11 bases in between. The CDR3 loop spans 15 amino acids.

V and J are TRBV13 and TRBJ1-1, with a weak D call TRBD1 (6 bases). Sequencing was carried out using peripheral blood. The source is a woman aged 25-40 years who had recovered from COVID-19. The CDR3 here is CASSFFTGMNTEAFF. Written as DNA, the CDR3 is TGTGCCAGCAGCTTTTTTACAGGGATGAACACTGAAGCTTTCTTT.